The sequence of this T cell receptor (beta chain) was determined in a study of OX40 agonist ivuxolimab in advanced cancers. Study at large: Dose-escalation patients suffered from hepatocellular carcinoma, melanoma, renal cell or head and neck cancer. Whole-study results and caveats: At 0.1 to 3.0 mg/kg, clonal expansion of CD4+ and CD8+ blood T cells had occurred by week 6. Patients with a partial response at 0.1-3.0 mg/kg had among the lowest clonal expansion.

The assay was immunoSEQ multiplex PCR, and TCRdb's table has in-frame clones only and misses some. The table includes about 28,000 clones, 90% detected once. Details on this clone: Its antigen is still unknown.

Germline V gene lookup returns CDR1 GTSNPN and CDR2 SVGIG (reference sequence). There are 14 residues in the CDR3. V lost 6 bases and J lost 4; bases outside the gene matches: 10. The sequencing used CD4+ or CD8+ T cells sorted from blood, collected in a trial of the OX40 agonist ivuxolimab. This TCR derives from an adult with an advanced solid tumor such as melanoma, head and neck, liver or kidney cancer. The V and J genes are TRBV30 and TRBJ2-7, with 9 positions matching TRBD1. The CDR3 nucleotides are TGTGCCTGCAAGGTTGGGACAGGGTTTTACGAGCAGTACTTC. Amino acid sequence: CACKVGTGFYEQYF.